This TCR beta chain was recovered during a study of CD8+ T cells in alopecia areata. As for the study in general: A regimen of oral tofacitinib, 5 to 10 mg twice daily, was given to treated patients.

The sequencing template was cDNA reverse transcribed from extracted RNA. The repertoire was sequenced with immunoSEQ multiplex PCR; TCRdb's copy has only in-frame clones and lacks some. The sample lists hundreds of thousands of clones; approximately 61% were seen once. Trimming at V came to 4 bases and at J to 4 bases, leaving 7 bases not matched to a gene. Per the germline V gene, CDR1 is SGHNT and CDR2 is YYREEE (reference sequence). The CDR3 is 15 amino acids. This TCR derives from a human donor with alopecia areata. This chain joins TRBV5-4 and TRBJ1-2; 10 bases match TRBD1. This specimen was CD4+ T cells sorted from blood, taken at week 0. The DNA of the CDR3 is TGTGCCAGCAGCGCCGACAGGGGGCAGGGCTATGGCTACACCTTC. It codes for CASSADRGQGYGYTF.